Below are 3 T cell receptor beta chains sequenced from a single sample in a study of OX40 agonist ivuxolimab in advanced cancers. The method was immunoSEQ multiplex PCR; TCRdb's version includes in-frame clones alone and lacks a portion of them. The sample holds about 50,000 clones, 91% seen once. The material sequenced was CD4+ or CD8+ T cells sorted from blood, taken in a trial of the OX40 agonist ivuxolimab. These receptors came from an adult with an advanced solid tumor such as melanoma, head and neck, liver or kidney cancer.

This clone appeared a single time. The rearrangement links TRBV4-3 to TRBJ2-7; D is unresolved. V dropped 6 bases and J dropped 1 base, with 13 bases sitting between them. The CDR3 contains 14 residues. CDR1 is LGHNA, CDR2 YSLEER, per germline. The CDR3 nucleotides read TGCGCCAGCAGGATAGACACCTCTTCCTACGAGCAGTACTTC. Translated: CASRIDTSSYEQYF.

V gene TRBV28 combines with J gene TRBJ2-1; D is undetermined. This CDR3 has 14 residues. CDR1 and CDR2 (germline): MDHEN, SYDVKM. Trimming removed 2 bases at V and 13 bases at J, with 18 bases between. CDR3 DNA sequence: TGTGCCAGCAGTTTACAAGGTGGTCTGCTCGGCCAGTTCTTC. It is translated as CASSLQGGLLGQFF.

The CDR3 coding sequence is TGTGCCACCAGCAGAATCCCCCACGCGGGAGATAGCTACGAGCAGTACTTC. Its translation: CATSRIPHAGDSYEQYF. The rearrangement joins TRBV15 to TRBJ2-7; 7 nucleotides agree with TRBD2. V lost 2 bases, J lost 3 bases, and 13 bases stayed unmatched. CDR1 and CDR2 from the germline V gene are LNHNV and YYDKDF (reference sequence). This CDR3 is built from 17 residues.